This TCR beta chain came from a study of blood T cells in healthy people across ages. This clonotype was seen only once. The target antigen is unknown. Study-level findings and limits: There was a strong correlation between TCR beta diversity and naive T cell percentage.

With a J-beta primer mix and a sample-barcoded 5' primer, a second PCR ran 7 to 11 cycles. Per-sample output comprised a minimum of 3 million paired-end reads containing CDR3. Using its own MiXCR run on the 5' RACE reads, TCRdb lists one record per CDR3 protein. The profile covers 660,000 or so distinct CDR3 sequences, with around three fifths appearing a single time and around 37% taken by the ten largest. Source material: blood. The receptor comes from a man between 60 and 75 years old in good health.

The CDR3 DNA sequence: TGTGCCACCAGTCAGAGGGATAATTCACCCCTCCACTTT. As protein: CATSQRDNSPLHF. J is TRBJ1-6 and V is TRBV24-1; D unresolved. This CDR3 comprises 13 residues. Germline V gene data show CDR1 as KGHDR and CDR2 as SFDVKD. V lost 6 bases to trimming and J lost 5 bases, with 7 bases between them.